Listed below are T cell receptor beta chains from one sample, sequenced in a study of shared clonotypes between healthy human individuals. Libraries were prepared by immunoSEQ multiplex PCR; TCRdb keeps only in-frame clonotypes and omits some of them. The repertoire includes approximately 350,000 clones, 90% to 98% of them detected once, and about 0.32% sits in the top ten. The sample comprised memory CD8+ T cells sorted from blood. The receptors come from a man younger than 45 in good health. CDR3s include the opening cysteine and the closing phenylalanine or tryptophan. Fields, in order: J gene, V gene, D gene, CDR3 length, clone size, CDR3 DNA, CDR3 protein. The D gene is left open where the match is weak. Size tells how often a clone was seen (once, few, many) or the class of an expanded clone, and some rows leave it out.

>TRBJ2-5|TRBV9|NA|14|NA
TGTGCCAGCAGCCCCGCAACGGCGTTAGGGACCCAGTACTTC
CASSPATALGTQYF
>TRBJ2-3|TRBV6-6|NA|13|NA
TGTGCCAGCAGTTGGGGGGTTGCAGATACGCAGTATTTT
CASSWGVADTQYF
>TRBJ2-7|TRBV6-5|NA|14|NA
TGTGCCAGCAGTGGAACGAGGAGCTCCTACGAGCAGTACTTC
CASSGTRSSYEQYF
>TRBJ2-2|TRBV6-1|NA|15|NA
TGTGCCAGCAGGGGATTCCAGGGGAGGGCCGGGGAGCTGTTTTTT
CASRGFQGRAGELFF
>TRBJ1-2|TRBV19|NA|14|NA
TGTGCCAGTAGACAGGGACCGGGGGATTATGGCTACACCTTC
CASRQGPGDYGYTF
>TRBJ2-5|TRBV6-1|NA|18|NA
TGTGCCAGCAGTGATCGAGTGAGTTTCGTCAAAAAAAGGGAGACCCAGTACTTC
CASSDRVSFVKKRETQYF
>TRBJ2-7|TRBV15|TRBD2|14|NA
TGTGCCACCAGCAGAGTGGGACTAGCGGCCGAGCAGTACTTC
CATSRVGLAAEQYF
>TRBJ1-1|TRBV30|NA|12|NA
TGTGCCTGTCCTCGGGCGAACACTGAAGCTTTCTTT
CACPRANTEAFF
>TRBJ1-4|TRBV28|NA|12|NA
TGTGCCAGCCGGGAGGGGGGAAAGGAACTGTTTTTT
CASREGGKELFF
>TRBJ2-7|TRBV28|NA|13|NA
TGTGCCAGCAGTTTTGGGAGTCCCTACGAGCAGTACTTC
CASSFGSPYEQYF
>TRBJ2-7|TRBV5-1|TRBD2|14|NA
TGCGCCAGCAGCTCAGGCGGGAGGATGGTCGAGCAGTACTTC
CASSSGGRMVEQYF
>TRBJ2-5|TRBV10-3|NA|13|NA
TGTGCCATCAGTGACGGGGGGCTGGAGACCCAGTACTTC
CAISDGGLETQYF
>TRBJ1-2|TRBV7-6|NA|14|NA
TGTGCCGTACAGACCTATCGGACGGCCTATGGCTACACCTTC
CAVQTYRTAYGYTF
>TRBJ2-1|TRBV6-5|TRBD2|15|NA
TGTGCCAGCAGTTCCATACTAGCGGGTAACAATGAGCAGTTCTTC
CASSSILAGNNEQFF
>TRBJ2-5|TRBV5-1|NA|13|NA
TGCGCCAGCAATAAAGTCCCAGACGAGACCCAGTACTTC
CASNKVPDETQYF
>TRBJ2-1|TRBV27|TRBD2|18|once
TGTGCCAGCAGTTTATATCCCCCGCGGGAGGGCCCCTACAATGAGCAGTTCTTC
CASSLYPPREGPYNEQFF
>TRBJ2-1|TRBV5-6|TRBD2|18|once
TGTGCCAGCAGCCCCGGCCTAGCGGGAGGACGCTCCTACAATGAGCAGTTCTTC
CASSPGLAGGRSYNEQFF
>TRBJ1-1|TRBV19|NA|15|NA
TGTGCCAGTAGTATAGTCGGGGGGCGCTGGAATGAAGCTTTCTTT
CASSIVGGRWNEAFF
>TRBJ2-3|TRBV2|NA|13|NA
TGTGCCAGCAAACAGGATAACACAGATACGCAGTATTTT
CASKQDNTDTQYF
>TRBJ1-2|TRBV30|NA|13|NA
TGTGCCTGGAGAGTCGGGGGGCTAAATGGCTACACCTTC
CAWRVGGLNGYTF
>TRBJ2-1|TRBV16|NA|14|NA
TGTGCCAGCAGCCAATGGAGGGACTACAATGAGCAGTTCTTC
CASSQWRDYNEQFF
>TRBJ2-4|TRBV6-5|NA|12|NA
TGTGCCGTTTTGGCGGGGAAAAACATTCAGTACTTC
CAVLAGKNIQYF
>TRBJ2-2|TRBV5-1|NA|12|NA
TGCGCCAACGCAGGAGACACCGGGGAGCTGTTTTTT
CANAGDTGELFF
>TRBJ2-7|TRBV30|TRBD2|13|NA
TGTGCCTGGACGTCTACGGGGGGGTACGAGCAGTACTTC
CAWTSTGGYEQYF
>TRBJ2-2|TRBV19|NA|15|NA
TGTGCCAGTAGTATAGGAGTAGGACGGCCCGGGGAGCTGTTTTTT
CASSIGVGRPGELFF
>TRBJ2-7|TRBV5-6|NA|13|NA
TGTGCCAGCAGCTTACTAGGGCGCTACGAGCAGTACTTC
CASSLLGRYEQYF
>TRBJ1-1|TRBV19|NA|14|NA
TGTGCCAGTAGCAGCCCAAACTTGAACACTGAAGCTTTCTTT
CASSSPNLNTEAFF
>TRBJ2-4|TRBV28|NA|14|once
TGTGCCAGCAGCCCCGGAGGGTCCAAAAACATTCAGTACTTC
CASSPGGSKNIQYF
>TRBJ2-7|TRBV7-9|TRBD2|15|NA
TGTGCCAGCAGCTCCGCTAATAGCGGGACCTACGAGCAGTACTTC
CASSSANSGTYEQYF
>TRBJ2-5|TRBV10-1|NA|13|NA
TGCGCCAGCAGTGCTCGACAGCAAGAGACCCAGTACTTC
CASSARQQETQYF
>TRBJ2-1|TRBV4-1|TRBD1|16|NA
TGCGCCAGCAGCCGGATCGGACAGGCACTTTACAATGAGCAGTTCTTC
CASSRIGQALYNEQFF
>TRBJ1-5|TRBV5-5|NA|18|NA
TGTGCCAGCAGAAAAAACCCCTCAGGGGCTGGAAGCAATCAGCCCCAGCATTTT
CASRKNPSGAGSNQPQHF
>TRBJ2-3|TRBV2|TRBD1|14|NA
TGTGCCACCAGTCCAGACAGGGCGCAAGATACGCAGTATTTT
CATSPDRAQDTQYF
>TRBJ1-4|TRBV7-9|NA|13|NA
TGTGCCAGCGCGCCGGAAAGGGTCGAAAAACTGTTTTTT
CASAPERVEKLFF
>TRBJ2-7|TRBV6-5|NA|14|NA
TGTGCCAGCACTCCCCGGGGTTTCTCCTACGAGCAGTACTTC
CASTPRGFSYEQYF
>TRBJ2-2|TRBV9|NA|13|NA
TGTGCCAGCAGCGTAGACCTGGGCGGGGAGCTGTTTTTT
CASSVDLGGELFF
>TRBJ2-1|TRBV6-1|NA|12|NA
TGTGCCAGCTCAACCACGGTGGGTGAGCAGTTCTTC
CASSTTVGEQFF
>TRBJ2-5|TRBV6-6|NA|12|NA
TGTGCCAGCGGGAGGGGGAGAGAGACCCAGTACTTC
CASGRGRETQYF
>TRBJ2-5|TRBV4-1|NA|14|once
TGCGCCAGCAGCCAAGATCTGGGGGCCCTGACCCAGTACTTC
CASSQDLGALTQYF
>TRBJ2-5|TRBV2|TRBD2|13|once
TGTGCCAGCAGACGGGACTACAAGAGGACCCAGTACTTC
CASRRDYKRTQYF
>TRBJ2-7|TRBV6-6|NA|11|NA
TGTGCCAGCAGTTACGGACAGGAGCAGTACTTC
CASSYGQEQYF
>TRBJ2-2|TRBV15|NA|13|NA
TGTGCCACCAGCAGACAGGGCACCGGGGAGCTGTTTTTT
CATSRQGTGELFF